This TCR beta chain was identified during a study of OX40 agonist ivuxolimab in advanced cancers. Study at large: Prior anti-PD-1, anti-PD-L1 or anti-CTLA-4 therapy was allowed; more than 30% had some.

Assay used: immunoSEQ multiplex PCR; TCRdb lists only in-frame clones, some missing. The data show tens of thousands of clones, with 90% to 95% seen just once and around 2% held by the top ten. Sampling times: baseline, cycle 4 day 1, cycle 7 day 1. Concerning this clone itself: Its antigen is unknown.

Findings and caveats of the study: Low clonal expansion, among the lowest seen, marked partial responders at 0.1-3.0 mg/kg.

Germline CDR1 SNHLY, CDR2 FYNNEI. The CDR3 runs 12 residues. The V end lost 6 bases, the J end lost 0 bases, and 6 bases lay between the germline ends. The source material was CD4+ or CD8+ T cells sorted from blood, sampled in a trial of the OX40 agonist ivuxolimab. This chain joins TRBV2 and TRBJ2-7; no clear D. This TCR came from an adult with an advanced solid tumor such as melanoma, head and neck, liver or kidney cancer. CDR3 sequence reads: CASRGISYEQYF. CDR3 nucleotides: TGTGCCAGCAGGGGCATCTCCTACGAGCAGTACTTC.